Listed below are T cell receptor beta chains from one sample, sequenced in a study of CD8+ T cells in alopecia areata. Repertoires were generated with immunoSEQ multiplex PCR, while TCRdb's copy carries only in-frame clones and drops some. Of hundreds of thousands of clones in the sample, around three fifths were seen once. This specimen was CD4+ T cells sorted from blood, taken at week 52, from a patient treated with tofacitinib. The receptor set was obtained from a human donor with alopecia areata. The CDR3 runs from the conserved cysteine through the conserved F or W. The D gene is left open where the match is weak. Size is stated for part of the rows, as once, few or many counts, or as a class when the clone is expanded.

CASSQADRGNIQYF,TGCGCCAGCAGCCAAGCCGACAGGGGGAACATTCAGTACTTC,TRBV4-1,TRBD1,.,TRBJ2-4
CASSLSAERKPQHF,TGTGCCAGCAGTTTATCGGCTGAGAGGAAGCCCCAGCATTTT,TRBV27,.,.,TRBJ1-5
CASSLGQISSGANVLTF,TGTGCCAGCAGCTTGGGGCAGATAAGCTCTGGGGCCAACGTCCTGACTTTC,TRBV5-6,.,.,TRBJ2-6
CASSQAGAGSPGGEQFF,TGTGCCAGCAGCCAAGCCGGTGCGGGCTCGCCGGGGGGTGAGCAGTTCTTC,TRBV4-2,TRBD2,many,TRBJ2-1
CASRQGLETQYF,TGTGCCAGCCGACAGGGTTTGGAGACCCAGTACTTC,TRBV28,TRBD1,.,TRBJ2-5
CSVGTFYTQYF,TGCAGCGTGGGGACATTTTATACGCAGTATTTT,TRBV29-1,.,.,TRBJ2-3
CASSLSRGADEQFF,TGTGCCAGCAGTTTATCGCGGGGGGCGGATGAGCAGTTCTTC,TRBV27,TRBD2,few,TRBJ2-1
CASSPIAGSGTEAFF,TGTGCCAGCAGCCCCATCGCAGGGTCCGGCACTGAAGCTTTCTTT,TRBV7-9,.,few,TRBJ1-1
CASSRRQAGGYTF,TGTGCCAGCAGCCGGCGACAGGCCGGTGGCTACACCTTC,TRBV27,.,.,TRBJ1-2
CASSPGETQYF,TGTGCCAGCTCGCCAGGGGAGACCCAGTACTTC,TRBV18,.,.,TRBJ2-5